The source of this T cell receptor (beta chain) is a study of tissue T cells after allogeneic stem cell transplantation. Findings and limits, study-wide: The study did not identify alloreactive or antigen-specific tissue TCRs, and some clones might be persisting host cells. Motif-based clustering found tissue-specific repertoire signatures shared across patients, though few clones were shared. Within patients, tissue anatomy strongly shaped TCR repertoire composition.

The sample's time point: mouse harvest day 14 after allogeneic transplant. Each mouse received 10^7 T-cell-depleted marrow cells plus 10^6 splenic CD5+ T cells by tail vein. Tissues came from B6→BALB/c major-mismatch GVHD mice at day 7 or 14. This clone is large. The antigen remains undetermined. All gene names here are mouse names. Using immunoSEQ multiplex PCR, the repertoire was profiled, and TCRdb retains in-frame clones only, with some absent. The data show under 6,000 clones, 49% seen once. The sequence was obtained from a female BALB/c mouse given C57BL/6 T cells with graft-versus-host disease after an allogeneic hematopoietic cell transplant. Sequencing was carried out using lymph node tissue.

The CDR3 sequence: CASSGPRLGEYTQYF. The CDR3 DNA, read in part, is TGTGCCAGCAGTGGCCCTCGTCTGGGGGAATACACCCAGTAC. The chain combines TRBV13-1 with TRBJ2-5; 7 positions match TRBD2. The read stops 1 residue short of the end of the CDR3; the missing end is completed from the germline J gene. The CDR3 contains 15 residues. After removal of 3 bases from V and 7 bases from J, the junction contained 11 bases not matched to a gene. The germline gives CDR1 NSHNY, CDR2 SYGAGN.